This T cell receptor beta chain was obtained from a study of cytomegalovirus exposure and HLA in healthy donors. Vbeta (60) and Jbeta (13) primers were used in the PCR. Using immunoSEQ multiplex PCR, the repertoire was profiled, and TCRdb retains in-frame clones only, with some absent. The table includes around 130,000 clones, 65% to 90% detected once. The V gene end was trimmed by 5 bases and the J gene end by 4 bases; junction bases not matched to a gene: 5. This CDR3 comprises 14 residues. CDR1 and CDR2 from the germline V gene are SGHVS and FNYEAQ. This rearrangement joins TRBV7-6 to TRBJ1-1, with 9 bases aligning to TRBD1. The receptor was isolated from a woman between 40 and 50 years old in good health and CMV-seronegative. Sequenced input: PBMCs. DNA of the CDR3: TGTGCCAGCAGCCACACAGGGGGCATCACTGAAGCTTTCTTT. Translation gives CASSHTGGITEAFF.